Here is one TCR beta chain with its context. This receptor's antigen is unknown. The sample holds no much larger clone one base away, and base qualities are not on file. The method was 5' RACE. The sequencing machine was an Illumina HiSeq 2500. A second PCR of about 6 to 11 cycles was performed with a sample-barcoded 5' primer and a J-beta primer mix. A unique molecular identifier was introduced onto each TCR beta cDNA molecule by a template-switch 5' adaptor carrying 12 random nucleotides. At least 2.5 million CDR3-containing paired-end reads were obtained from each sample. The Mint cDNA synthesis kit, primed by a TRBC-specific oligonucleotide, was used to synthesize first-strand cDNA from all RNA. After uracil-DNA glycosylase treatment, a first 18-cycle PCR used universal primers M1SS and BC2_uni_R on all cDNA. In the source study's methods: Normalization of each sample was performed by random selection of 1 million high-quality reads, each carrying a distinct molecular identifier. Instead of being binned into consensus sequences, reads with shared molecular identifiers were discarded. MiTCR, set to a Q25 quality threshold and the strictest error-elimination algorithm, was used for CDR3 identification, clonotype clustering and error correction. A nonparametric unseen species model with Euler transformation was used to estimate lower-bound total TCR beta diversity. The public reads were quality trimmed at Q25 with fastp and then assembled into clones with MiXCR by TCRdb, keeping productive beta chains. Duplicate CDR3 protein sequences are folded into a single record with the most common DNA and genes. Clone size and V and J calls follow TCRdb, not the original study. The sample includes 450,000 to 600,000 distinct CDR3 sequences, with about 25% observed a single time. The ten top clones hold approximately 4% of the sample.

The sample originates from a study of blood T cells in healthy people across ages (dated by TCRdb to the mid-2010s). A note on the overall study: In model experiments, roughly one uniquely barcoded TCR beta cDNA molecule per two T cells was captured by template switching. Using deep sequencing normalized with unique cDNA molecular identifiers, the study measured how TCR beta repertoire diversity changes with age. Donors were grouped into four age groups: young (average approximately 15 years), middle-aged (roughly 38), aged (approximately 58) and long-lived (approximately 81). Using the same blood draw, the study looked at two additional independent replicas of 1 million unique cDNA reads for two donors, one aged 18 to 30 and the other aged 80 or older. General study outcomes and caveats: As age increased, observed TCR beta diversity per million T cells dropped in a roughly linear way, and a significant reduction was already evident by age around 41. Observed TCR beta diversity correlated strongly with the percentage of naive T cells measured by flow cytometry. Bulk unsorted PBMC profiling prevented conclusive comparison of naive and antigen-experienced compartments. Estimates of total diversity from one million sequenced T cells were regarded as lower bounds and underestimates. Compared with the aged group, more naive CD4+ T cells, fewer expanded clones and increased TCR diversity were shown by the long-lived group, suggesting age selection. Because the CMV infection status of the donors was unknown, age-related changes in expanded clonotypes may potentially have been confounded.

The roughly 42 donors, aged about 6 to 95 years, were systemically healthy Caucasian individuals from Russia. Around 10 milliliters of peripheral blood were collected from each donor into EDTA-treated Vacutainer tubes. Ficoll-Paque density-gradient centrifugation was used to isolate PBMCs, with at least 7 million per sample. Total RNA was extracted from PBMCs with Trizol reagent, with at least 5 micrograms obtained per sample. For every donor, flow cytometry on a PBMC aliquot measured the percentage of naive CD45RAhigh/CD27high T cells. CDR1 and CDR2 were assigned from the germline V gene as KGHSH and LQKENI. Counted from cysteine to phenylalanine, this CDR3 has 16 amino acids. Kept here is only the CDR3 DNA, which spans 48 bases and is read in frame from base 1. V is shortened by 0 bases, J by 3 bases, and the region joining them spans 13 bases. The same data also contributed to another study, on T cells of mothers and their children. The second source states: The donors were nine systemically healthy Caucasian individuals, made up of three mothers and their six children. cDNA synthesis used all of the extracted RNA, with 1.5 ug of RNA in each 15 ul reaction. In the second PCR, sample barcodes and 2-4 random nucleotides were introduced via the M1S primer. Each mother yielded over 9 million TCR beta CDR3 reads and each child 2.5 million to 3 million reads. Thymic selection shapes the output of TCR recombination in a similar way in related and unrelated pairs, and inherited differences have a minor effect. Normalized repertoire overlap in related mother-child pairs was always slightly higher than in unrelated mother-child pairs, but the difference was never significant. Persistent microchimeric T cell clones were not detected, at a sensitivity of around 95 clones per million clonotypes. To look for features that set related mother-child pairs apart from unrelated individuals, the researchers ran deep NGS to compare the TCR beta repertoires of mothers and children. On average, the children were roughly 11 +/- 4 years old, while the mothers were about 40 +/- 4 years old. Libraries were sequenced on Illumina HiSeq 2000 with 100+100 nt paired-end reads after adapter ligation with NEBNext reagents. To prevent cross-contamination, the mother and child libraries were prepared a month apart and were sequenced in separate runs. For each donor, somewhere between roughly 450,000 and 2,200,000 distinct TCR beta clonotypes were identified. Naive TCR beta clonotypes were estimated from low-frequency clonotypes matched to each donor's FACS-determined naive share, without sorting.

The sequence is built from TRBV18 and TRBJ2-3, with the identity of the D gene unclear. Source material: blood. This receptor was obtained from a boy aged 2 to 10 in good health. CDR3 region: CASSPPGDGLTDTQYF. The DNA sequence is given as TGTGCCAGCTCACCACCTGGAGACGGTTTAACAGATACGCAGTATTTT.